This is a list of T cell receptor beta chains from one sample in a study of cytomegalovirus exposure and HLA in healthy donors. The assay was immunoSEQ multiplex PCR, and TCRdb's table has in-frame clones only and misses some. The sample gives roughly 40,000 clones, roughly 76% of which show up once; about a tenth is in the top ten. What was sequenced was PBMCs. The origin of the receptors is a middle-aged woman in good health and CMV-seronegative. CDR3s include the opening cysteine and the closing phenylalanine or tryptophan. Fields, in order: D gene, V gene, clone size, J gene, CDR3 DNA, CDR3 protein. A D gene is named only where the DNA matches it firmly. Where a row states a size, it is once, few, many or the class of an expanded clone; other rows omit it.

>NA|TRBV4-2|once|TRBJ1-5
TGTGCCAGCAGCTCGGGACACAACAATCAGCCCCAGCATTTT
CASSSGHNNQPQHF
>TRBD2|TRBV27|NA|TRBJ2-7
TGTGCCAGCGGGAGATGGGGGGGCGAGCAGTACTTC
CASGRWGGEQYF
>NA|TRBV9|NA|TRBJ1-1
TGTGCCAGCAGCGAGGGACAGAACACTGAAGCTTTCTTT
CASSEGQNTEAFF
>NA|TRBV7-9|NA|TRBJ1-2
TGTGCCAGCAGCTCCGGTAAAGGGGAAAACTATGGCTACACCTTC
CASSSGKGENYGYTF
>TRBD2|TRBV4-3|NA|TRBJ2-2
TGCGCCAGCAGCCAAGAGTTAGCGGGGGGCAAAAACACCGGGGAGCTGTTTTTT
CASSQELAGGKNTGELFF
>NA|TRBV5-6|NA|TRBJ1-4
TGTGCCAGCAGCCTAGGACTGATTAATGAAAAACTGTTTTTT
CASSLGLINEKLFF
>NA|TRBV12-5|NA|TRBJ1-2
TGTGCTAGTGGCCATGATACAGGGACCTATGGCTACACCTTC
CASGHDTGTYGYTF
>TRBD1|TRBV10-3|NA|TRBJ1-5
TGTGCCATCAGTGATTTGGGGCAGGGGGCGGGTTGGCCCCAGCATTTT
CAISDLGQGAGWPQHF
>NA|TRBV5-1|NA|TRBJ1-1
TGCGCCAGCAGCTTGGTTTCTTCTAACACTGAAGCTTTCTTT
CASSLVSSNTEAFF
>NA|TRBV7-3|few|TRBJ2-2
TGTGCCAGCAGCCTAACTCGCACCGGGGAGCTGTTTTTT
CASSLTRTGELFF
>TRBD1|TRBV7-9|NA|TRBJ2-1
TGTGCCAGCAGCTTAGGGGACAGGGTTACGAATGAGCAGTTCTTC
CASSLGDRVTNEQFF
>NA|TRBV5-5|NA|TRBJ1-2
TGTGCCAGCAACTTGATAACAGGGCCCTATGGCTACACCTTC
CASNLITGPYGYTF
>NA|TRBV7-8|NA|TRBJ1-1
TGTGCCAGCAGCTTACGCCTCAGGGGATCGTTGAACACTGAAGCTTTCTTT
CASSLRLRGSLNTEAFF
>TRBD1|TRBV6-1|once|TRBJ1-5
TGTGCCAGCACGGAACAGGGGTTGAGTCGTCAGCCCCAGCATTTT
CASTEQGLSRQPQHF
>TRBD1|TRBV5-6|few|TRBJ1-5
TGTGCCAGCAGCTTAGGACAGGGTCCAAATCAGCCCCAGCATTTT
CASSLGQGPNQPQHF
>TRBD1|TRBV5-1|NA|TRBJ1-5
TGCGCCAGCAGCTTGGGTGTGACAGGGGGCGATCAGCCCCAGCATTTT
CASSLGVTGGDQPQHF
>NA|TRBV4-1|NA|TRBJ1-1
TGCGCCAGCAGCCAAGGTCTGGGGACCAGGGGGAACACTGAAGCTTTCTTT
CASSQGLGTRGNTEAFF
>TRBD1|TRBV7-2|NA|TRBJ1-1
TGTGCCAGCAGCACCCGAGGACAGGGGGCTATGAACACTGAAGCTTTCTTT
CASSTRGQGAMNTEAFF
>TRBD1|TRBV18|NA|TRBJ1-1
TGTGCCAGCTCACCAGGACAGGGGGCTCTCACTGAAGCTTTCTTT
CASSPGQGALTEAFF
>TRBD2|TRBV5-1|NA|TRBJ2-3
TGCGCCAGCAGCTTTGGCGGGGGGGGAGCAGATACGCAGTATTTT
CASSFGGGGADTQYF
>NA|TRBV19|NA|TRBJ2-7
TGTGCCAGTAGTGCGACAGGTGACTCCTACGAGCAGTACTTC
CASSATGDSYEQYF
>TRBD1|TRBV29-1|NA|TRBJ2-2
TGCAGCGGACAGGGGTGGAACACCGGGGAGCTGTTTTTT
CSGQGWNTGELFF
>NA|TRBV4-1|NA|TRBJ1-5
TGCGCCAGCAGCCAAACAGCAGTAAGAGGGGGGGGACAGCCCCAGCATTTT
CASSQTAVRGGGQPQHF